The 10 T cell receptor beta chains listed next were all sequenced from one sample in a study of Ad26.COV2.S vaccination and SARS-CoV-2 variants. TCRdb keeps only in-frame clones here, not all; method: immunoSEQ multiplex PCR. The table shows 200,000 to 300,000 clones, with around 89% occurring only once. This sample's treatment: over 15 received Ad26.COV2.S at low or high dose, single or two shots; roughly 5 received placebo; per-sample allocation not given. Vaccine and placebo recipients were sampled on day 63 after the first injection. The starting material was peripheral blood, obtained in a trial of Ad26.COV2.S vaccine versus placebo. All receptors derive from a person aged 18-60 years who received the Ad26.COV2.S COVID-19 vaccine or a placebo.

This sequence joins TRBV28 and TRBJ2-7, with TRBD2 matching 8 bases. V shed 5 bases, J shed 7 bases, and the junction held 7 bases outside the gene matches. The germline CDR1 and CDR2 sequences are MDHEN and SYDVKM. The CDR3 contains 13 residues. This CDR3 is CASSPGGVREQYF. CDR3 sequence (DNA): TGTGCCAGCAGTCCCGGGGGGGTTCGGGAGCAGTACTTC.

Points on this clone: One end of the junction varies from germline; a read error may be responsible. The gene calls are TRBV3-1 (or the pseudogene TRBV3-2) and TRBJ2-7; D is uncertain. This CDR3 spans 9 amino acids. Germline values: CDR1 LGHDT, CDR2 YNNKEL (reference sequence). CDR3 nucleotide sequence: TGTGCCAGCAGCCACTGGTGTCCCTTC. Its translation: CASSHWCPF.

This clone was detected once. The V call is TRBV7-3, the J call TRBJ2-3; 14 nucleotides match TRBD2. CDR1 is SGHTA and CDR2 is FQGTGA in the germline V gene. The CDR3 contains 21 residues. The ends lost 5 bases at V and 6 bases at J; junction bases unmatched: 22. CDR3 DNA: TGTGCCAGCAGCCCCTTAGGAGGGGGACTAGCGGGAGCGTTGATCCCCGATACGCAGTATTTT. Encoded protein: CASSPLGGGLAGALIPDTQYF. Looking up the rest from reference TRBV7-3 and TRBJ2-3 gives the full variable domain: GAGVSQTPSNKVTEKGKYVELRCDPISGHTALYWYRQSLGQGPEFLIYFQGTGAADDSGLPNDRFFAVRPEGSVSTLKIQRTERGDSAVYLCASSPLGGGLAGALIPDTQYFGPGTRLTVL.

CDR3 in DNA: TGTGCCACCAGCGCCGGACTAGCGGGCGGGGAGCTGTTTTTT. Amino acid sequence: CATSAGLAGGELFF. The chain couples TRBV15 to TRBJ2-2; 11 bases map to TRBD2. V shed 5 bases, J shed 7 bases, and the junction held 3 bases outside the gene matches. The CDR3 is 14 amino acids. CDR1 and CDR2 from the germline V gene are LNHNV and YYDKDF (reference sequence).

The chain carries TRBV19 and TRBJ1-2, with TRBD1 as a possible D gene (5 bases). CDR3 length equals 14 residues. Germline assignment: CDR1 LNHDA and CDR2 SQIVND (reference sequence). In DNA form, the CDR3 reads TGTGCAGCTAGACCTCAGGGAGGCAACTATGGCTACACCTTC. Its protein product is CAARPQGGNYGYTF.

The gene calls are TRBV29-1 and TRBJ1-4; maybe TRBD1 (5 bases). CDR1 is SQVTM, CDR2 ANQGSEA, per germline. Trimming left V 0 bases short and J 7 bases short, with 9 bases between. The CDR3 runs to 13 residues. Here the CDR3 reads CSVEEGTGEKLFF. The CDR3 DNA reads as TGCAGCGTTGAAGAGGGGACGGGTGAAAAACTGTTTTTT. The whole variable domain, remainder taken from reference TRBV29-1 and TRBJ1-4, is SAVISQKPSRDICQRGTSLTIQCQVDSQVTMMFWYRQQPGQSLTLIATANQGSEATYESGFVIDKFPISRPNLTFSTLTVSNMSPEDSSIYLCSVEEGTGEKLFFGSGTQLSVL.

The chain is built from TRBV12-3 or TRBV12-4 and TRBJ2-1, with 7 bases lining up with TRBD1. The length of the CDR3 is 13 residues. V was pared by 1 base and J by 11 bases, with 5 bases of the junction left unmatched. The DNA for the CDR3 is TGTGCCAGCAGTTTAGGGACAGGACGCCAGCAGTTCTTC. Translating gives CASSLGTGRQQFF.

In this sample, this clone turned up a few times. V gene TRBV30 combines with J gene TRBJ2-1; D gene ambiguous. V was trimmed by 0 bases and J by 4 bases, leaving 7 bases between them. Germline assignment: CDR1 GTSNPN and CDR2 SVGIG (reference sequence). The CDR3 loop spans 13 amino acids. The DNA of the CDR3 is TGTGCCTGGAGTGTTGCTGAATACAATGAGCAGTTCTTC. This gives the protein CAWSVAEYNEQFF.

This chain uses TRBV7-2 with TRBJ2-3; D gene ambiguous. Germline CDR1 and CDR2: SGHTA and FQGNSA. V lost 0 bases, J lost 0 bases, and 13 bases lay in between. The length of the CDR3 is 17 residues. The CDR3 loop is CASSLANRATSTDTQYF. The CDR3 nucleotides are TGTGCCAGCAGCTTAGCGAATCGGGCGACTAGCACAGATACGCAGTATTTT.

Of note for this clone: A junction boundary mismatches the germline segment, possibly from a read error. This chain uses TRBV5-6 with TRBJ2-5; 11 nucleotides line up with TRBD2. The CDR3 length is 18 residues. Looked up from germline, CDR1 is SGHDT and CDR2 is YYEEEE. CDR3 amino acids: CASSTRLAGTLNQETQYF. As DNA, the CDR3 is TGTGCCAGCAGCACCAGACTAGCGGGGACTCTTAACCAGGAGACCCAGTACTTC.